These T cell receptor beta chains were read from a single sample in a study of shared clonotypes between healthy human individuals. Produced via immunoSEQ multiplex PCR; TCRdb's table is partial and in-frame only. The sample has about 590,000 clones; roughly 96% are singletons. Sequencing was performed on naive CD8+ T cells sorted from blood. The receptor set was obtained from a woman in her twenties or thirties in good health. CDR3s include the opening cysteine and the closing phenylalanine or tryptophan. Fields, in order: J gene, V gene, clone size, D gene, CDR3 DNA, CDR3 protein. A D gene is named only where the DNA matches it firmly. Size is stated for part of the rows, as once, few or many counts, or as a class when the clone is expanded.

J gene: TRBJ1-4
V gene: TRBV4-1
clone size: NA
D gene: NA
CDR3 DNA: TGCGTCAGCGCCGGCCTTCGACAGTTTGCAACTAATGAAAAACTGTTTTTT
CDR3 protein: CVSAGLRQFATNEKLFF

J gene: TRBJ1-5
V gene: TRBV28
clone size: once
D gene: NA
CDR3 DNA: TGTGCCAGCAGTTTGGGCGTCTCGGCTGGGCACGGGCAGCCCCAGCATTTT
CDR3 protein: CASSLGVSAGHGQPQHF

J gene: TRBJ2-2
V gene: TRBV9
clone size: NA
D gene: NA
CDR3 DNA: TGTGCCAGCAGCGTAGGATCCGGGGAGCTGTTTTTT
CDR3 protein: CASSVGSGELFF

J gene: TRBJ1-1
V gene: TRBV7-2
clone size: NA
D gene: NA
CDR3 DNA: TGTGCCAGCAGCCCAACGGATAGCCCTGAAGCTTTCTTT
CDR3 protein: CASSPTDSPEAFF

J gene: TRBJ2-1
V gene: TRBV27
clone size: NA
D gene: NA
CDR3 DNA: TGTGCCAGCAGCCGCACGATTCTACTCCGGGAACAAGAGCAGTTCTTC
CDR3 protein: CASSRTILLREQEQFF

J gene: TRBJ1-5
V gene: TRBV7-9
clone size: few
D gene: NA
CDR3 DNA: TGTGCCAGCAGCTTAGGGAATCAGCCCCAGCATTTT
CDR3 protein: CASSLGNQPQHF

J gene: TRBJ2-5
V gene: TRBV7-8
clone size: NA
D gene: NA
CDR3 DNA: TGTGCCAGCAGCTTAGACGTCCCCAGGCTAGCGTACCAAGAGACCCAGTACTTC
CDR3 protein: CASSLDVPRLAYQETQYF

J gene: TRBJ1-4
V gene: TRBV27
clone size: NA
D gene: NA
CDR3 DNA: TGTGCCAGCAGTTATGGCTTCGGGACTCGGGATGAAAAACTGTTTTTT
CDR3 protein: CASSYGFGTRDEKLFF

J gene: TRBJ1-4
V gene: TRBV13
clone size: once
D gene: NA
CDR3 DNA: TGTGCCAGCAGCCCCCGCTCAGCAACTAATGAAAAACTGTTTTTT
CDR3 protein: CASSPRSATNEKLFF

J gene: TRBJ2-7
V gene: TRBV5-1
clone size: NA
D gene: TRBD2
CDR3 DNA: TGCGCCAGCAGCCCTGGACTAGCGGCCTACGAGCAGTACTTC
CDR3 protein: CASSPGLAAYEQYF

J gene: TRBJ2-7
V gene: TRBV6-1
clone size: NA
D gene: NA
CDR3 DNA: TGTGCCAGCAGTGAAAGCGCATACGGGATCACCTACGAGCAGTACTTC
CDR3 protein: CASSESAYGITYEQYF

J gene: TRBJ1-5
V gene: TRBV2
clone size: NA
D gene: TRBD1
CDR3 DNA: TGTGCCAGCAGTGAGGGACAGGGCGGTCAGCCCCAGCATTTT
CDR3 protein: CASSEGQGGQPQHF

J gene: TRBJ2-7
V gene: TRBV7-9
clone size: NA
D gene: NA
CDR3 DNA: TGTGCCAGCAGCGACGTCGGGACATCTGACGAGCAGTACTTC
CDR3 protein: CASSDVGTSDEQYF